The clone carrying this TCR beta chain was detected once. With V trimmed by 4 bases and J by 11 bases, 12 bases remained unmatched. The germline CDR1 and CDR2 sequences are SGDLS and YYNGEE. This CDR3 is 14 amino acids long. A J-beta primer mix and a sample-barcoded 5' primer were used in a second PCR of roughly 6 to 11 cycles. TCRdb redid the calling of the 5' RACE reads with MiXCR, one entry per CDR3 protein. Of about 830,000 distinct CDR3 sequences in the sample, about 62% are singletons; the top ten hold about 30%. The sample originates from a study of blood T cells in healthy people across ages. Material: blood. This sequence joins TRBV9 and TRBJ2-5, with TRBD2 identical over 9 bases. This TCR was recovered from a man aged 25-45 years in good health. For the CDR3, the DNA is TGTGCCAGCAGCTTTAGCGGGGGCCGCAATGAGCAGTACTTC. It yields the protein CASSFSGGRNEQYF.